A single sample gave rise to the 10 T cell receptor beta chains below, sequenced in a study of follicular helper T cells after annual influenza vaccination. Indicated time point: 2015-2016 season, pre-vaccination. The data were produced by immunoSEQ multiplex PCR, yet TCRdb's version contains in-frame clones alone and is incomplete. The sample includes around 6,700 clones, roughly four fifths seen only once; the top ten take 0.75% to 0.95%. Sequenced here: CXCR5- memory CD4+ T cells sorted from blood, sampled on the day of influenza vaccination. Every receptor here comes from an adult who received the influenza vaccine.

This clone has only a few counts. The chain couples TRBV7-3 to TRBJ2-3, with D hard to call. Trimming cost V 5 bases and J 2 bases, with 11 bases left between them. Germline CDR1 reads SGHTA; CDR2 reads FQGTGA. There are 14 residues in the CDR3. The CDR3 sequence: CASSEAFATDTQYF. DNA of the CDR3: TGTGCCAGCAGCGAAGCTTTCGCCACAGATACGCAGTATTTT.

The rearrangement links TRBV18 to TRBJ1-5, with D perhaps TRBD1 (6 bases). V lost 5 bases to trimming and J lost 2 bases, with 7 bases between them. CDR1 and CDR2 (germline): KGHSH, LQKENI. CDR3 length: 13 amino acids. The CDR3 sequence is CASSAGGNQPQHF. The CDR3 nucleotides are TGTGCCAGCTCAGCAGGGGGCAATCAGCCCCAGCATTTT.

This chain joins TRBV6-1 and TRBJ1-2; no definite D call. Germline CDR1 MNHNS, CDR2 SASEGT. This CDR3 comprises 11 residues. Trimming stripped 6 bases from V and 4 bases from J, with 6 bases between. In nucleotides, the CDR3 is TGTGCCAGCAGCGCAGCCTATGGCTACACCTTC. This gives the protein CASSAAYGYTF.

V usage is TRBV6-5 and J usage is TRBJ1-5; D may be TRBD1 (5 bases). Germline V gene sequence: CDR1 MNHEY, CDR2 SVGAGI. Trimming cost V 6 bases and J 2 bases, with 14 bases left between them. The CDR3 contains 15 residues. The CDR3 DNA reads TGTGCCAGCAGCCAGGGAGTTACTGGCAATCAGCCCCAGCATTTT. It specifies CASSQGVTGNQPQHF.

The chain is built from TRBV4-1 and TRBJ1-1, with D tentatively TRBD1 (6 bases). V shed 2 bases and J shed 9 bases, with 7 bases lying between them. Germline V gene lookup returns CDR1 MGHRA and CDR2 YSYEKL. The CDR3 sequence is 11 residues long. CDR3 sequence: CASSQQGKAFF. The CDR3 DNA is TGCGCCAGCAGCCAACAGGGGAAAGCTTTCTTT.

The V gene is TRBV5-1, the J gene TRBJ1-5; D is unclear. The CDR3 consists of 15 residues. Germline assignment: CDR1 SGHRS and CDR2 YFSETQ. V dropped 2 bases and J dropped 2 bases, with 11 bases sitting between them. CDR3 residues: CASSFGTDGNQPQHF. The CDR3 nucleotides read TGCGCCAGCAGCTTTGGCACCGATGGCAATCAGCCCCAGCATTTT.

This clone has just one count. Likely a read error: the CDR3 ends without its conserved phenylalanine or tryptophan. The DNA is omitted, as the CDR3 cannot be located on it reliably, and the CDR3 follows TCRdb's listing. The genes are TRBV27 and TRBJ1-1; TRBD1, the D gene given by the table, was not confirmed from the DNA. The germline V gene encodes CDR1 MNHEY and CDR2 SMNVEV (reference sequence). From its first to its last residue, the CDR3 has 11 amino acids. The CDR3 is CASSLSTRDSR.

This CDR3 is CASSISSSGSSTDTQYF. CDR3 sequence (DNA): TGTGCCAGTAGTATTTCGTCTAGCGGGAGTAGCACAGATACGCAGTATTTT. The genes are TRBV19 and TRBJ2-3; 10 bases fit TRBD2. Trimming took 3 bases from V and 0 from J; bases not matched to a gene: 6. There are 17 residues in the CDR3. Germline CDR1 is LNHDA and CDR2 is SQIVND (reference sequence).

This chain uses TRBV6-1 with TRBJ2-5, with a possible D match to TRBD2 (6 bases). There are 15 residues in the CDR3. The V gene lost 5 bases and the J gene lost 5 bases, with 18 bases spanning the gap. The germline V gene has CDR1 MNHNS and CDR2 SASEGT. The CDR3, as DNA: TGTGCCAGCAGTCGAAACCAGGGACTGTACGAGACCCAGTACTTC. Its translation: CASSRNQGLYETQYF.

This clone was found a few times. The chain employs TRBV29-1 and TRBJ2-7, with 7 positions matching TRBD2. The V segment lost 0 bases and the J segment 4 bases; nucleotides outside the gene matches: 6. The CDR3 runs 14 residues. From germline, CDR1 is SQVTM and CDR2 ANQGSEA. Written as DNA, the CDR3 is TGCAGCGTTGAAGATCAGGCGCGGGGGTACGAGCAGTACTTC. Its translation is CSVEDQARGYEQYF.